This T cell receptor beta chain was identified during a study of blood T cell repertoires in COVID-19. The CDR3 loop spans 15 amino acids. Germline V gene sequence: CDR1 LGHDT, CDR2 YNNKEL (reference sequence). V was shortened by 0 bases and J by 8 bases, with 16 bases between the two germline ends. The table came from immunoSEQ multiplex PCR; TCRdb's copy has only in-frame clones and leaves some out. The sample records 400,000 to 450,000 clones, 70% to 90% being singletons. The sample taken for sequencing was peripheral blood. The TCR originated in a woman aged 45-59 years with COVID-19, enrolled during active disease. The chain carries TRBV3-1 (or the pseudogene TRBV3-2) and TRBJ1-1; D is uncertain. The CDR3 bases are TGTGCCAGCAGCCAAGACAAGGGAGGAGGAGGGGAAGCTTTCTTT. Protein product: CASSQDKGGGGEAFF.